This is a list of T cell receptor beta chains from one sample in a study of response to subunit inactivated influenza vaccine. TCRdb independently ran MiXCR on the RT-PCR reads; one entry per CDR3 protein. Among roughly 670,000 distinct CDR3 sequences listed, 14% were seen once. The specimen comprised PBMCs from blood, sampled 14 to 15 days before vaccination. The receptors were gathered from a man aged 45 to 65 who received an inactivated influenza vaccine. The CDR3 runs from the conserved cysteine through the conserved F or W. The D gene is left open where the match is weak. The size field is filled for only some rows; it gives once, few, many or a size class.

-,TRBJ2-7,TRBV6-1,-,CASRMDGMTYEQYF,TGTGCCAGCAGAATGGACGGGATGACCTACGAGCAGTACTTC
-,TRBJ2-3,TRBV20-1,many,CSIEQGVDTQYF,TGCAGTATAGAGCAGGGAGTAGATACGCAGTATTTT
TRBD2,TRBJ2-6,TRBV11-2,-,CASSLEFGRAGANVLTF,TGTGCCAGCAGCTTAGAGTTTGGGAGGGCTGGGGCCAACGTCCTGACTTTC
TRBD2,TRBJ2-5,TRBV12-3/TRBV12-4,few,CASSFEGLAEETQYF,TGTGCCAGCAGTTTTGAGGGACTAGCGGAAGAGACCCAGTACTTC
TRBD1,TRBJ1-2,TRBV12-3/TRBV12-4,many,CASREQGFGYGYTF,TGTGCCAGCAGAGAACAGGGGTTTGGCTATGGCTACACCTTC
-,TRBJ2-7,TRBV18,-,CASSPVGRGYEQYF,TGTGCCAGCTCACCGGTCGGCAGGGGATACGAGCAGTACTTC
TRBD1,TRBJ1-2,TRBV12-3/TRBV12-4,few,CASSPGTGRWGYTF,TGTGCCAGCAGTCCGGGGACAGGGCGGTGGGGCTACACCTTC
TRBD2,TRBJ2-6,TRBV28,-,CATTSLGTSGGPGANVLTF,TGTGCCACTACCAGCCTTGGAACTAGCGGGGGGCCAGGGGCCAACGTCCTGACTTTC
-,TRBJ2-3,TRBV28,-,CASSLLGRSRPDTQYF,TGTGCCAGCAGTTTATTAGGCAGGTCTCGCCCAGATACGCAGTATTTT
TRBD1,TRBJ2-5,TRBV9,few,CASRAALRDRVPETQYF,TGTGCCAGCAGAGCCGCCCTCCGGGACAGGGTTCCGGAGACCCAGTACTTC
TRBD1,TRBJ1-2,TRBV3-1,-,CASSQAGTGNGYTF,TGTGCCAGCAGCCAAGCCGGGACAGGTAATGGCTACACCTTC